The 21 T cell receptor beta chains given below trace back to one sample, sequenced in a study of blood T cells in healthy people across ages. Next came a second PCR, run for roughly 6 to 11 cycles, which used a sample-barcoded 5' primer along with a J-beta primer mix. TCRdb processed the 5' RACE reads anew with MiXCR; each CDR3 protein has one entry. This table holds roughly 1,700,000 distinct CDR3 sequences, 28% found once. Sample: blood. Receptors originate from a woman in her twenties or thirties in good health.

This clonotype was detected only a few times. The CDR3 loop reads CSVQDSGTGFEYEQYF. The CDR3 nucleotides read TGCAGCGTCCAAGATTCCGGGACAGGGTTCGAGTACGAGCAGTACTTC. The chain has TRBV29-1 and TRBJ2-7; 9 bases are a match to TRBD1. The V gene end was trimmed by 6 bases and the J gene end by 4 bases; junction bases not matched to a gene: 16. Germline assignment: CDR1 SQVTM and CDR2 ANQGSEA. The CDR3 is 16 amino acids.

CDR3 nucleotide sequence: TGCGCCAGCAGCTTGTCATCTAGCGGGGGGCTCCACACAGATACGCAGTATTTT. Its translation: CASSLSSSGGLHTDTQYF. The V call is TRBV5-1, the J call TRBJ2-3; 11 positions agree with TRBD2. This CDR3 region has 18 residues. Germline V gene data show CDR1 as SGHRS and CDR2 as YFSETQ. V shed 1 base and J 2 bases; nucleotides not matched to a gene: 9.

The genes are TRBV28 and TRBJ2-7; perhaps TRBD2 as D (5 bases). V gave up 6 bases and J gave up 5 bases, with 14 bases separating them. Germline V gene data show CDR1 as MDHEN and CDR2 as SYDVKM. The CDR3 extends over 13 amino acids. CDR3 nucleotide sequence: TGTGCCAGCAGCCGCCCACTAGGCCACGAGCAGTACTTC. This translates into CASSRPLGHEQYF. The whole variable domain, remainder taken from reference TRBV28 and TRBJ2-7, is DVKVTQSSRYLVKRTGEKVFLECVQDMDHENMFWYRQDPGLGLRLIYFSYDVKMKEKGDIPEGYSVSREKKERFSLILESASTNQTSMYLCASSRPLGHEQYFGPGTRLTVT.

The rearrangement links TRBV4-1 to TRBJ2-1; 8 nucleotides match TRBD2. The J segment lost 7 bases and the V segment lost 2 bases, leaving 7 bases of the junction unmatched. This CDR3 is built from 15 residues. The germline CDR1 and CDR2 sequences are MGHRA and YSYEKL. CDR3 DNA: TGCGCCAGCAGCCAATTCGGGGGGGCTATGAATGAGCAGTTCTTC. It translates to CASSQFGGAMNEQFF.

This clonotype has a handful of counts. This chain joins TRBV5-1 and TRBJ2-3; D uncertain. With 2 bases removed from V and 5 bases from J, the gap between germline ends came to 12 bases. Germline values: CDR1 SGHRS, CDR2 YFSETQ. The CDR3 totals 14 residues. CDR3 nucleotides: TGCGCCAGCAGCTTACGGCTCTCGGGAGATACGCAGTATTTT. Its protein is CASSLRLSGDTQYF.

This clonotype has a handful of counts. This chain joins TRBV2 and TRBJ2-5; TRBD1 agrees at 7 bases. Germline trimming cut 1 base from V and 4 bases from J; bases unmatched to any gene: 6. CDR3 length equals 15 residues. Germline CDR1 SNHLY, CDR2 FYNNEI. The CDR3 DNA follows: TGTGCCAGCAGTGAAGAAGGCGGACAGGCAGAGACCCAGTACTTC. Translating it yields CASSEEGGQAETQYF.

The chain has TRBV6-5 and TRBJ2-7; tentatively, D is TRBD1 (5 bases). This CDR3 has 15 amino acids. V lost 6 bases and J 3 bases, leaving 18 bases between the germline ends. Germline V lookup: CDR1 MNHEY, CDR2 SVGAGI. The CDR3 spells CASSLSPRQLYEQYF. CDR3 bases: TGTGCCAGCAGCCTCTCCCCACGACAGCTCTACGAGCAGTACTTC.

Comment on this clonotype: This sequence may be a read error, since a much larger clone differs from it by one base. The chain links TRBV29-1 to TRBJ2-1; D perhaps matches TRBD2 (5 bases). In germline, CDR1 is SQVTM, CDR2 ANQGSEA. The CDR3 is 13 residues long. The chain's CDR3 is CSIEEGVYNEQFF. The CDR3 DNA reads as TGCAGCATTGAAGAGGGCGTCTACAATGAGCAGTTCTTC.

This clonotype was observed a few times. The rearrangement joins TRBV2 to TRBJ2-1; tentative D call: TRBD2 (5 bases). The CDR3 consists of 13 residues. Germline V gene lookup returns CDR1 SNHLY and CDR2 FYNNEI. V gave up 5 bases and J gave up 9 bases, with 14 bases separating them. The CDR3 nucleotides read TGTGCCAGCAGTAGACTCACACGGGGTGAGCAGTTCTTC. It yields the protein CASSRLTRGEQFF.

This clonotype was counted a single time. CDR3 DNA sequence: TGTGCCAGCAGCGTAGTTTATAACGGGGAGCTGTTTTTT. Translation gives CASSVVYNGELFF. The chain uses TRBV9 and TRBJ2-2; unclear D gene. CDR3 size: 13 residues. Germline V lookup: CDR1 SGDLS, CDR2 YYNGEE. Trimming cost V 0 bases and J 7 bases, with 7 bases left between them.

The chain links TRBV20-1 to TRBJ2-5; the D gene is possibly TRBD2 (6 bases). There are 13 residues in the CDR3. The V gene lost 1 base and the J gene lost 3 bases, with 9 bases spanning the gap. CDR1 is DFQATT, CDR2 SNEGSKA, per germline (reference sequence). CDR3 region: CSARVLAEETQYF. In DNA form, the CDR3 reads TGCAGTGCTAGAGTACTAGCCGAAGAGACCCAGTACTTC.

The rearrangement joins TRBV24-1 to TRBJ2-3; 8 bases align to TRBD2. CDR1 and CDR2 from the germline V gene are KGHDR and SFDVKD. Unmatched junction bases numbered 5, after V lost 0 bases and J lost 4 bases. The CDR3 runs 16 residues. As DNA, the CDR3 is TGTGCCACCAGTGATTTGCGCGGGGGGCGCGCAGATACGCAGTATTTT. Amino acid sequence: CATSDLRGGRADTQYF.

The chain couples TRBV29-1 to TRBJ2-3; a weak D match, TRBD2 (6 bases). Germline V lookup: CDR1 SQVTM, CDR2 ANQGSEA. V lost 6 bases to trimming and J lost 11 bases, with 18 bases between them. This CDR3 region has 12 residues. DNA of the CDR3: TGCAGCGTGGGACTTTTATACAATGAGCAGTATTTT. It yields the protein CSVGLLYNEQYF.

This clonotype has only a few counts. The V and J genes are TRBV30 and TRBJ1-1; weak D call: TRBD1 (6 bases). CDR3 length: 16 amino acids. Trimming took off 0 bases at V and 5 bases at J, with 19 bases between the two ends. Looked up from germline, CDR1 is GTSNPN and CDR2 is SVGIG (reference sequence). DNA of the CDR3: TGTGCCTGGAGTGTACGGGGGACACCTATGTGGACTGAAGCTTTCTTT. It translates to CAWSVRGTPMWTEAFF.

CDR3 loop: CASSLGGEIRAGTGELFF. CDR3 in DNA: TGTGCCAGCAGCTTGGGGGGGGAAATTAGGGCTGGCACCGGGGAGCTGTTTTTT. V gene TRBV11-2 combines with J gene TRBJ2-2; TRBD2 aligns across 7 bases. This CDR3 is built from 18 residues. Germline lookup yields CDR1 SGHAT and CDR2 FQNNGV. J gave up 4 bases and V 3 bases, and 14 bases lay outside the gene matches.

This chain links TRBV20-1 with TRBJ1-6; D is ambiguous. There are 15 residues in the CDR3. Germline V gives CDR1 DFQATT, CDR2 SNEGSKA (reference sequence). Between the trimmed V and J ends, which lost 2 bases and 7 bases, there was a span of 15 bases. The CDR3 DNA follows: TGCAGTGCTAGAAGTAGGGCTCTTAGGAATTCACCCCTCCACTTT. Amino acid sequence: CSARSRALRNSPLHF.

This clonotype came up many times. V and J are TRBV11-2 and TRBJ2-5; no clear D gene. CDR3 length equals 14 residues. The V and J ends lost 2 bases and 5 bases respectively, with 12 bases between them. Germline CDR1 and CDR2: SGHAT and FQNNGV. The CDR3, as DNA: TGTGCCAGCAGCTTAAGGCCGTCAACGGAGACCCAGTACTTC. Amino acids: CASSLRPSTETQYF.

V gene TRBV19 combines with J gene TRBJ2-5; D is ambiguous. CDR1 and CDR2 (germline): LNHDA, SQIVND (reference sequence). V was trimmed by 2 bases and J by 2 bases, leaving 12 bases between them. The CDR3 covers 15 residues. CDR3 loop: CASSISGTAQETQYF. CDR3 coding DNA: TGTGCCAGTAGTATAAGTGGTACAGCTCAAGAGACCCAGTACTTC.

This clonotype showed up many times. This chain links TRBV6-5 with TRBJ2-5, with TRBD1 matching 9 bases. V lost 5 bases to trimming and J lost 5 bases; unmatched junction nucleotides: 9. Germline assignment: CDR1 MNHEY and CDR2 SVGAGI. This CDR3 is 15 amino acids long. The DNA of the CDR3 is TGTGCCAGCAGTGTGGACAGGGGTGAGATGGAGACCCAGTACTTC. Translating gives CASSVDRGEMETQYF.

The V gene is TRBV7-2, the J gene TRBJ2-7, with 7 bases matching TRBD2. CDR1 is SGHTA and CDR2 is FQGNSA in the germline V gene. The V segment lost 6 bases and the J segment 0 bases; nucleotides outside the gene matches: 8. This CDR3 has 15 residues. The CDR3 DNA follows: TGTGCCAGCAGATTACCGGGACTACACTCCTACGAGCAGTACTTC. Protein: CASRLPGLHSYEQYF.

V gene TRBV14 combines with J gene TRBJ1-2, with D possibly TRBD1 on 5 matching bases. Trimming took off 0 bases at V and 8 bases at J, with 10 bases between the two ends. Germline assignment: CDR1 SGHDN and CDR2 FVKESK. This CDR3 is built from 13 residues. The CDR3 loop reads CASSQEAGIGYTF. In nucleotides, the CDR3 is TGTGCCAGCAGCCAAGAGGCAGGGATCGGCTACACCTTC.